This TCR beta chain was recovered during a study of neurological immune-mediated disorders. The making of cDNA relied on 5'RACE with 10-nucleotide random UMIs. TCRdb analysed the 5' RACE reads with MiXCR anew, one entry per CDR3 protein. Among roughly 39,000 distinct CDR3 sequences listed, approximately 7% were seen once. In its sample, this clonotype was seen many times. CDR1 is SGHNT and CDR2 is YYREEE in the germline V gene (reference sequence). The CDR3 totals 15 residues. V shed 0 bases and J shed 0 bases, with 10 bases lying between them. The sorted libraries started from some 970,000 CD4+ or CD8+ T cells.

V is TRBV5-4 and J is TRBJ2-7, with D tentatively TRBD2 (5 bases). This clonotype was obtained from a man aged 50-60 years in good health. The sequencing sample was made of CD4+ T cells from blood. In nucleotides, the CDR3 is TGTGCCAGCAGCTTGGGCGGGTCCGCCTCCTACGAGCAGTACTTC. Translation gives CASSLGGSASYEQYF. The complete variable domain, with remaining parts taken from reference TRBV5-4 and TRBJ2-7, reads ETGVTQSPTHLIKTRGQQVTLRCSSQSGHNTVSWYQQALGQGPQFIFQYYREEENGRGNFPPRFSGLQFPNYSSELNVNALELDDSALYLCASSLGGSASYEQYFGPGTRLTVT.